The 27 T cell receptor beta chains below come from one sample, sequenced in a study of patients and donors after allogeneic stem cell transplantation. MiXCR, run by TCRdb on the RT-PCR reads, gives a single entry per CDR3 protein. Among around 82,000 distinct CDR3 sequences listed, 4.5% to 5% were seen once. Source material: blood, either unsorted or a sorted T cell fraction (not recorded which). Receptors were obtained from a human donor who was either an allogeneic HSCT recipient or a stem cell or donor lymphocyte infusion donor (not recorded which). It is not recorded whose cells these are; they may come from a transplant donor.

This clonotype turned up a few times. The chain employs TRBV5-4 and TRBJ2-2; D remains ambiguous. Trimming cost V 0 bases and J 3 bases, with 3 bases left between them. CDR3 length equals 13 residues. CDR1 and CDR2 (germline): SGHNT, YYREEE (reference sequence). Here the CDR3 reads CASSLDHTGELFF. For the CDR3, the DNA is TGTGCCAGCAGCTTGGACCACACCGGGGAGCTGTTTTTT.

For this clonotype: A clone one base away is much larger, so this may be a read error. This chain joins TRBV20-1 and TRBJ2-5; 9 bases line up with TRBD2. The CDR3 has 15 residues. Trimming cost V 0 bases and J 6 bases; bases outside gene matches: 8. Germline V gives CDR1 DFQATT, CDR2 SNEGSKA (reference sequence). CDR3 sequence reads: CSARDSRGGGQTQYF. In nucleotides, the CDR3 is TGCAGTGCTAGAGATTCGCGGGGGGGCGGGCAGACCCAGTACTTC.

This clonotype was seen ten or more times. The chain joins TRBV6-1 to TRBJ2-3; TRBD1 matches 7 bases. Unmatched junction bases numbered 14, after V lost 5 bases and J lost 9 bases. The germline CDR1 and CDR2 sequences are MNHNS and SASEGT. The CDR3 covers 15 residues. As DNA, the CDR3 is TGTGCCAGCAGTCCCAGAAACAGGGGAAGAGGGACGCAGTATTTT. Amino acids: CASSPRNRGRGTQYF.

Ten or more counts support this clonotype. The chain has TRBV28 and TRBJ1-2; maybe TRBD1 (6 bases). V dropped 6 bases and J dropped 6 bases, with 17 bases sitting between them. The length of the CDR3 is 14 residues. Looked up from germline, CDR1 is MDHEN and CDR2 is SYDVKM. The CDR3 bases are TGTGCCAGCAGAAAGGGGGGAGGGATCAATGGCTACACCTTC. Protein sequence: CASRKGGGINGYTF.

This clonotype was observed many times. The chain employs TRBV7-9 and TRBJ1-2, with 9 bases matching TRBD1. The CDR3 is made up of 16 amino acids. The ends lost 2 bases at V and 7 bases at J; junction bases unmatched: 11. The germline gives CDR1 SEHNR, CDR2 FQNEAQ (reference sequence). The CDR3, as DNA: TGTGCCAGCAGCTTATCGGGGGACAGGGATGTTGCTGGCTACACCTTC. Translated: CASSLSGDRDVAGYTF. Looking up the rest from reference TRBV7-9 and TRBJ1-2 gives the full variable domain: DTGVSQNPRHKITKRGQNVTFRCDPISEHNRLYWYRQTLGQGPEFLTYFQNEAQLEKSRLLSDRFSAERPKGSFSTLEIQRTEQGDSAMYLCASSLSGDRDVAGYTFGSGTRLTVV.

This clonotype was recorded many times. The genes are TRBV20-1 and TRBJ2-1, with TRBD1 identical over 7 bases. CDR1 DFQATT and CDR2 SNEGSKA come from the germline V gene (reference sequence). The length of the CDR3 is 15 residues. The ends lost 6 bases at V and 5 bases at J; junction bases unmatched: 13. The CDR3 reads CSAEPRQGSHNEQFF. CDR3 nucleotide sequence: TGCAGTGCCGAACCTAGACAGGGATCTCACAATGAGCAGTTCTTC.

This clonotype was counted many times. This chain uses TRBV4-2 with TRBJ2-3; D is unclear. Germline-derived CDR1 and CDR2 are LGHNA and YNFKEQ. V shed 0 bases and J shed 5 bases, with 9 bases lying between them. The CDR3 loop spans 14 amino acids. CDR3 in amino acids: CASSQDRSVDTQYF. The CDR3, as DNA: TGTGCCAGCAGCCAAGATCGAAGTGTAGATACGCAGTATTTT.

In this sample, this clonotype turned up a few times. CDR3 sequence (DNA): TGTGCCAGCAAACCTCAGATCGGGGAAAAACTGTTTTTT. It codes for CASKPQIGEKLFF. The genes are TRBV2 and TRBJ1-4, with D unresolved. Germline V gene data show CDR1 as SNHLY and CDR2 as FYNNEI. The CDR3 consists of 13 residues. The V end lost 7 bases, the J end lost 8 bases, and 14 bases lay between the germline ends.

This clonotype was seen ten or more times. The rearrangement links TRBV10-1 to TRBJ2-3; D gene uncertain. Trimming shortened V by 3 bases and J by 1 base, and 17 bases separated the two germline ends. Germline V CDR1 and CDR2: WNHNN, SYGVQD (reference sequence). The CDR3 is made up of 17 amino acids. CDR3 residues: CASSDGRVRVGTDTQYF. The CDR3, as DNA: TGCGCCAGCAGTGATGGAAGGGTTCGGGTTGGCACAGATACGCAGTATTTT.

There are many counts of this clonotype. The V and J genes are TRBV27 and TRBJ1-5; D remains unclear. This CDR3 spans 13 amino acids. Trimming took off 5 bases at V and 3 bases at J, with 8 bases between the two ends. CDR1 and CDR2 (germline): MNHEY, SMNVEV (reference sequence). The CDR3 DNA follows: TGTGCCAGCAGTCCCGGGTACAATCAGCCCCAGCATTTT. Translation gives CASSPGYNQPQHF.

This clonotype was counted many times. The CDR3 region has the DNA TGTGCCAGCAGCTTCGTTTCCTACAATGAGCAGTTCTTC. It is translated as CASSFVSYNEQFF. The rearrangement joins TRBV5-5 to TRBJ2-1, with D unclear. The CDR3 sequence is 13 residues long. CDR1 is SGHKS and CDR2 is YYEKEE in the germline V gene (reference sequence). The V and J ends lost 2 bases and 1 base respectively, with 4 bases between them.

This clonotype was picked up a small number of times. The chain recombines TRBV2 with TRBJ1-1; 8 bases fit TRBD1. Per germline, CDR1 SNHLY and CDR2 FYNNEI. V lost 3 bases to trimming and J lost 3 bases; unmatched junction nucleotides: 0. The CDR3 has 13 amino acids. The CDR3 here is CASSETGDTEAFF. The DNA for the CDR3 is TGTGCCAGCAGTGAGACAGGGGACACTGAAGCTTTCTTT.

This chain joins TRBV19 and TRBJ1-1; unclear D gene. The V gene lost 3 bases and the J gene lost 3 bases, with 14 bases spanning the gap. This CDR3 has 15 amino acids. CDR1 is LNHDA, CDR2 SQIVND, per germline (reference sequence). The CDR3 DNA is TGTGCCAGTAGTATGGGGAGGGAACGAGACACTGAAGCTTTCTTT. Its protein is CASSMGRERDTEAFF.

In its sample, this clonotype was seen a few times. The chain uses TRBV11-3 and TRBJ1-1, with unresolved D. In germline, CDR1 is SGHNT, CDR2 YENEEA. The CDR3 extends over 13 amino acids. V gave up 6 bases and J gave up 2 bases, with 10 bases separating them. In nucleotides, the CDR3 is TGTGCCAGCAGGTCCAGTGATAACACTGAAGCTTTCTTT. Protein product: CASRSSDNTEAFF.

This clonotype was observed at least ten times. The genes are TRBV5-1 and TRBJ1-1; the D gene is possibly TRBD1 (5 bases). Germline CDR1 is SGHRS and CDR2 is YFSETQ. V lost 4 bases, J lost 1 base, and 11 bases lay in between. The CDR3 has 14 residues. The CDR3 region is CASSVGHENTEAFF. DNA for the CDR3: TGCGCCAGCAGCGTAGGACACGAGAACACTGAAGCTTTCTTT.

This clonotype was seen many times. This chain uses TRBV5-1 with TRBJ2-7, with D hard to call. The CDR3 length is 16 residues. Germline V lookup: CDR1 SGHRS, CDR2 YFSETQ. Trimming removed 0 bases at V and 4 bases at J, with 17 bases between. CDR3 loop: CASSLGGSRGDYEQYF. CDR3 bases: TGCGCCAGCAGCTTGGGGGGTAGCCGTGGGGATTACGAGCAGTACTTC.

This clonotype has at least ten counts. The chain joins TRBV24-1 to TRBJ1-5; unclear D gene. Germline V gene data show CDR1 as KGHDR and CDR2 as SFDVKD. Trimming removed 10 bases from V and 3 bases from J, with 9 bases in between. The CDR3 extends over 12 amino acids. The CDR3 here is CATADVNQPQHF. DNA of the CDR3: TGTGCCACTGCGGACGTCAATCAGCCCCAGCATTTT.

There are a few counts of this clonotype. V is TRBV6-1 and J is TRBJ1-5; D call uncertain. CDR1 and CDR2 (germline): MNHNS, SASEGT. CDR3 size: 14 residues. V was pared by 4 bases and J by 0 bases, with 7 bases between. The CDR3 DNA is TGTGCCAGCAGTGCGGTGAATAGCAATCAGCCCCAGCATTTT. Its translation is CASSAVNSNQPQHF.

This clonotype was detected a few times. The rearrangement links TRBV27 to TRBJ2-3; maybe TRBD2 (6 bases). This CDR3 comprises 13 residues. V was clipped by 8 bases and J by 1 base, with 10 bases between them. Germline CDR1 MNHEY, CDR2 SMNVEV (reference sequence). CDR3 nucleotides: TGTGCCAGCGCTGCTAGCGGCACAGATACGCAGTATTTT. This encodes CASAASGTDTQYF.

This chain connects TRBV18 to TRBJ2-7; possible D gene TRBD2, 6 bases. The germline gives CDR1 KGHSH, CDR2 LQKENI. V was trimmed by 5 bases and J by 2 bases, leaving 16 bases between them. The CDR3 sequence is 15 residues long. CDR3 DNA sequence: TGTGCCAGCTCATCAGATGGACGGGGGACCTACGAGCAGTACTTC. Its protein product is CASSSDGRGTYEQYF. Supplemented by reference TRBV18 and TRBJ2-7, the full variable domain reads NAGVMQNPRHLVRRRGQEARLRCSPMKGHSHVYWYRQLPEEGLKFMVYLQKENIIDESGMPKERFSAEFPKEGPSILRIQQVVRGDSAAYFCASSSDGRGTYEQYFGPGTRLTVT.

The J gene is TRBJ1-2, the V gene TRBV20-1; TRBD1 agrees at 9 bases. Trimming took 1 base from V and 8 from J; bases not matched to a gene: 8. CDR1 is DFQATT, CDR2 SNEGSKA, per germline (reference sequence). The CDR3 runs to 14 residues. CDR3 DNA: TGCAGTGCTAGAGGGGACAGGGATCTATACGGCTACACCTTC. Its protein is CSARGDRDLYGYTF.

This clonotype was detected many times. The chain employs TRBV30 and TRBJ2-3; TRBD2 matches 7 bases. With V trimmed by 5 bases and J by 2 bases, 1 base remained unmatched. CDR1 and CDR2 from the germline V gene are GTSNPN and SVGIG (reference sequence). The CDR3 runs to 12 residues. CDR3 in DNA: TGTGCCTGGGAGCGGGACACAGATACGCAGTATTTT. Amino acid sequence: CAWERDTDTQYF.

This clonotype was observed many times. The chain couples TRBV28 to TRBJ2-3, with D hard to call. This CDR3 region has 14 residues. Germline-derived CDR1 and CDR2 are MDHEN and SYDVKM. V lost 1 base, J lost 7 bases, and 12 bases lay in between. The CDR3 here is CASSLFRAKNTQYF. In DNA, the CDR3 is TGTGCCAGCAGTTTATTTCGGGCAAAAAATACGCAGTATTTT.

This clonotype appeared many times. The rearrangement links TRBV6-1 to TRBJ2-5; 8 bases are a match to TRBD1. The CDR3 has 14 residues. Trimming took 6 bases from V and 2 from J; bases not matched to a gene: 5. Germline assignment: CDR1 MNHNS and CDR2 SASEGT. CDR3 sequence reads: CASSRNRGQETQYF. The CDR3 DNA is TGTGCCAGCAGCCGAAACAGGGGGCAAGAGACCCAGTACTTC.

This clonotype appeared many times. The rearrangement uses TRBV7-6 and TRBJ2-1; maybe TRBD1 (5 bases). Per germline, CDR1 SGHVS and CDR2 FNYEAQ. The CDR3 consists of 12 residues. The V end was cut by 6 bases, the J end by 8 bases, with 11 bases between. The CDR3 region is CASSPWGHEQFF. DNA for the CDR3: TGTGCCAGCAGTCCTTGGGGCCATGAGCAGTTCTTC.

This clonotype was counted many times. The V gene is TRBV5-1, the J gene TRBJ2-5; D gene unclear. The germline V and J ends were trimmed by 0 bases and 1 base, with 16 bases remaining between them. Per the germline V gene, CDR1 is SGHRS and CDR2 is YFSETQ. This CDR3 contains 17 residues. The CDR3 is CASSLGATSPLQETQYF. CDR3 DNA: TGCGCCAGCAGCTTGGGGGCAACCTCACCACTCCAAGAGACCCAGTACTTC. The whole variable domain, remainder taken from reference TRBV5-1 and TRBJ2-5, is KAGVTQTPRYLIKTRGQQVTLSCSPISGHRSVSWYQQTPGQGLQFLFEYFSETQRNKGNFPGRFSGRQFSNSRSEMNVSTLELGDSALYLCASSLGATSPLQETQYFGPGTRLLVL.

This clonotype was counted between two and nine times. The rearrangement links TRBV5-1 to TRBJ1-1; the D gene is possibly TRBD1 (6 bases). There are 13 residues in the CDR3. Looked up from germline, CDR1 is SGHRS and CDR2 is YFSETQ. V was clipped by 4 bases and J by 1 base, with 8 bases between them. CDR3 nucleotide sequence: TGCGCCAGCAGCGAACAGGGGAACACTGAAGCTTTCTTT. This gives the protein CASSEQGNTEAFF.